Listed below are T cell receptor beta chains from one sample, sequenced in a study of shared clonotypes between healthy human individuals. The repertoire was sequenced with immunoSEQ multiplex PCR; TCRdb's copy has only in-frame clones and lacks some. Among about 1.1 million clones listed, approximately 80% were seen once. The sequencing input was memory CD4+ T cells from PBMCs. The receptors come from a man between 18 and 35 years old in good health. Some clones in this sample may be carry-over from other donors' samples. CDR3s include the opening cysteine and the closing phenylalanine or tryptophan. The D gene is left open where the match is weak. Where a row states a size, it is once, few, many or the class of an expanded clone; other rows omit it.

D gene	V gene	J gene	clone size	CDR3 DNA	CDR3 protein
TRBD2	TRBV12-5	TRBJ2-7	once	TGTGCTAGTGCCATGACTAGCGGGCTTTCCGAGCAGTACTTC	CASAMTSGLSEQYF
TRBD2	TRBV2	TRBJ2-7	once	TGTGCCAGCAGTGCACAACCTGGGACTAGCGGGACCAACTACGAGCAGTACTTC	CASSAQPGTSGTNYEQYF
NA	TRBV9	TRBJ1-2	NA	TGTGCCAGCAGCGCCTCCCCGGGAGGGCGGGTGGATGGCTACACCTTC	CASSASPGGRVDGYTF
NA	TRBV7-9	TRBJ2-3	NA	TGTGCCAGCAGCTTACTAGTAGCCGATACGCAGTATTTT	CASSLLVADTQYF
TRBD1	TRBV5-1	TRBJ2-1	NA	TGCGCCAGCGGAGGGACAGGGAGTTACAATGAGCAGTTCTTC	CASGGTGSYNEQFF
TRBD1	TRBV5-1	TRBJ2-3	once	TGCGCCAGCAGCTTGCCCCGACAGGGGGGGCGGCCAGATACGCAGTATTTT	CASSLPRQGGRPDTQYF
TRBD2	TRBV11-2	TRBJ2-7	few	TGTGCCAGCAGCGGTTTAGCGGGACTCTTCTACGAGCAGTACTTC	CASSGLAGLFYEQYF
NA	TRBV5-1	TRBJ2-7	few	TGCGCCAGCAGCTTGGCCGTTAGCAGGGGCGAGCAGTACTTC	CASSLAVSRGEQYF
NA	TRBV7-9	TRBJ1-2	NA	TGTGCCAGCAGCTTAGGACTTGGGGATCATGGCTACACCTTC	CASSLGLGDHGYTF
NA	TRBV11-2	TRBJ2-5	NA	TGTGCCAGCAGCTCGGGTGAGACCCAGTACTTC	CASSSGETQYF
TRBD2	TRBV18	TRBJ2-1	NA	TGTGCCAGCTCCCCCGCACTAGCGGGAAACTACAATGAGCAGTTCTTC	CASSPALAGNYNEQFF
NA	TRBV6-5	TRBJ2-7	once	TGTGCCAGCACAACTAGGTACGAGCAGTACTTC	CASTTRYEQYF
NA	TRBV7-6	TRBJ2-2	NA	TGTGCCAGCAGCTTAGCGGTGGAGGCCGGGGAGCTGTTTTTT	CASSLAVEAGELFF
TRBD2	TRBV6-1	TRBJ2-7	NA	TGTGCCAGCAGTGGGAGAGCGGGAGGTTACTACGAGCAGTACTTC	CASSGRAGGYYEQYF
NA	TRBV27	TRBJ2-7	NA	TGTGCCAGCAGTCCTACCCCCTACGAGCAGTACTTC	CASSPTPYEQYF
TRBD2	TRBV4-2	TRBJ2-3	NA	TGTGCCAGCAGCCAATGGGCTAGCGGCTTATCCAGCACAGATACGCAGTATTTT	CASSQWASGLSSTDTQYF
NA	TRBV6-1	TRBJ2-7	once	TGTGCCATTACGCCGGACGGGCTTTACGAGCAGTACTTC	CAITPDGLYEQYF
NA	TRBV28	TRBJ2-7	few	TGTGCCAGCAGACTGTCGTCCCGGGACATTTACGAGCAGTACTTC	CASRLSSRDIYEQYF
NA	TRBV30	TRBJ2-7	NA	TGTGCCTGGAGTTTTCCGACAGTCTCCTACGAGCAGTACTTC	CAWSFPTVSYEQYF
TRBD1	TRBV7-9	TRBJ1-1	NA	TGTGCCAGCAGCTCCAACACAGGGGGGTACACTGAAGCTTTCTTT	CASSSNTGGYTEAFF
NA	TRBV28	TRBJ1-5	NA	TGTGCCAGCAGGCGGACAGGCAATCAGCCCCAGCATTTT	CASRRTGNQPQHF
NA	TRBV5-1	TRBJ2-1	NA	TGCGCCAGCAGCTTAGGGCGGGACTTCTACAATGAGCAGTTCTTC	CASSLGRDFYNEQFF
TRBD2	TRBV4-1	TRBJ2-2	once	TGCGCCAGCAGCCGACTAGCGGGAGTCAACACCGGGGAGCTGTTTTTT	CASSRLAGVNTGELFF
TRBD2	TRBV7-2	TRBJ2-1	NA	TGTGCCAGCAGCGGACCCGTAGCGGGAAGCTCCTACAATGAGCAGTTCTTC	CASSGPVAGSSYNEQFF
TRBD2	TRBV5-1	TRBJ2-3	NA	TGCGCCAGCAGCTATGGACTAGCGGGCCCCCCGAGCACAGATACGCAGTATTTT	CASSYGLAGPPSTDTQYF
NA	TRBV6-1	TRBJ2-3	NA	TGTGCCAGCACGGGCCAATTGACGAGCGATACGCAGTATTTT	CASTGQLTSDTQYF
NA	TRBV29-1	TRBJ2-5	NA	TGCAGCGTCGAACCGGCCGGCAAGGCCCAGTACTTC	CSVEPAGKAQYF
NA	TRBV5-1	TRBJ1-1	NA	TGCGCCACCCACCCCTGGGGTGGCACTGAAGCTTTCTTT	CATHPWGGTEAFF